This T cell receptor (beta chain) appears in the sequencing data of a study of T cells after yellow fever vaccination. TCRdb independently ran MiXCR on the 5' RACE reads; one entry per CDR3 protein. The repertoire holds about 49,000 distinct CDR3 sequences, with 7% to 8.5% as singletons. Germline V gene data show CDR1 as LNHDA and CDR2 as SQIVND (reference sequence). This CDR3 is 15 amino acids long. After removal of 5 bases from V and 4 bases from J, the junction contained 9 bases not matched to a gene. This clonotype showed up many times. This chain links TRBV19 with TRBJ1-1; 8 nucleotides agree with TRBD1. The specimen comprised CD8+ T cells sorted from PBMCs, sampled less than 18 days after the first yellow fever vaccination. The receptor's source is a young man who received the YFV17D yellow fever vaccine. DNA for the CDR3: TGTGCCAGTAGTTGGGCAGGGGGCGGCGGCACTGAAGCTTTCTTT. This sequence encodes CASSWAGGGGTEAFF.